One sample yielded the 32 T cell receptor beta chains listed below, sequenced in a study of T cell changes during pregnancy in multiple sclerosis. Clones were read by immunoSEQ multiplex PCR, and TCRdb kept only the in-frame ones, dropping some. The table records 90,000 or so clones, approximately 92% of them present only once. The starting material was peripheral blood, obtained in the first trimester of pregnancy. Receptors were obtained from a female donor with multiple sclerosis, enrolled in a pregnancy study.

The chain employs TRBV5-4 and TRBJ2-2; TRBD1 agrees at 7 bases. With 3 bases clipped from V and 4 bases from J, the junction kept 6 bases outside the gene matches. Germline CDR1 SGHNT, CDR2 YYREEE (reference sequence). The CDR3 runs 15 residues. The CDR3 DNA reads as TGTGCCAGCAGCTCACAGGGGATCGGCACCGGGGAGCTGTTTTTT. Its protein product is CASSSQGIGTGELFF. Full variable domain (remainder filled in from reference TRBV5-4 and TRBJ2-2): ETGVTQSPTHLIKTRGQQVTLRCSSQSGHNTVSWYQQALGQGPQFIFQYYREEENGRGNFPPRFSGLQFPNYSSELNVNALELDDSALYLCASSSQGIGTGELFFGEGSRLTVL.

The gene calls are TRBV13 and TRBJ2-2, with 13 bases that match TRBD2. The germline V gene encodes CDR1 PRHDT and CDR2 FYEKMQ (reference sequence). There are 16 residues in the CDR3. The J segment lost 4 bases and the V segment lost 4 bases, leaving 3 bases of the junction unmatched. The CDR3: CASSWGLAGITGELFF. CDR3 DNA: TGTGCCAGCAGCTGGGGACTAGCGGGAATCACCGGGGAGCTGTTTTTT.

The rearrangement joins TRBV2 to TRBJ2-1; 16 bases are a match to TRBD2. The J segment lost 4 bases and the V segment lost 3 bases, leaving 6 bases of the junction unmatched. The germline V gene has CDR1 SNHLY and CDR2 FYNNEI. The CDR3 extends over 18 amino acids. This chain's CDR3 is CASSEGGLAGGAYNEQFF. The CDR3, as DNA: TGTGCCAGCAGTGAGGGGGGACTAGCGGGAGGGGCATACAATGAGCAGTTCTTC. The full variable domain, completed using reference TRBV2 and TRBJ2-1, is EPEVTQTPSHQVTQMGQEVILRCVPISNHLYFYWYRQILGQKVEFLVSFYNNEISEKSEIFDDQFSVERPDGSNFTLKIRSTKLEDSAMYFCASSEGGLAGGAYNEQFFGPGTRLTVL.

The V call is TRBV2, the J call TRBJ2-7; D possibly corresponds to TRBD1 (6 bases). Trimming shortened V by 4 bases and J by 0 bases, and 13 bases separated the two germline ends. Germline lookup yields CDR1 SNHLY and CDR2 FYNNEI. CDR3 length: 15 amino acids. CDR3: CASSGGRGFSYEQYF. CDR3 coding DNA: TGTGCCAGCAGTGGTGGAAGGGGGTTCTCCTACGAGCAGTACTTC.

This clone showed up just once. This chain connects TRBV20-1 to TRBJ1-2; no firm D call. Deletions cut 7 bases from V and 9 bases from J, with 15 bases between. The CDR3 has 11 residues. Germline V gene data show CDR1 as DFQATT and CDR2 as SNEGSKA (reference sequence). Here the CDR3 reads CSVTQIDSYTF. The CDR3 DNA reads as TGCAGTGTCACACAAATTGACAGCTACACCTTC.

The V call is TRBV28, the J call TRBJ2-4; 9 nucleotides match TRBD1. Germline V CDR1 and CDR2: MDHEN, SYDVKM. The CDR3 extends over 18 amino acids. Trimming took 9 bases from V and 1 from J; bases not matched to a gene: 16. CDR3 sequence reads: CASWGAQGAFYAKNIQYF. CDR3 bases: TGTGCCAGTTGGGGGGCACAGGGGGCCTTCTATGCCAAAAACATTCAGTACTTC. Drawing the rest from reference TRBV28 and TRBJ2-4, the complete variable domain is DVKVTQSSRYLVKRTGEKVFLECVQDMDHENMFWYRQDPGLGLRLIYFSYDVKMKEKGDIPEGYSVSREKKERFSLILESASTNQTSMYLCASWGAQGAFYAKNIQYFGAGTRLSVL.

The sample holds one count of this clone. The chain combines TRBV7-2 with TRBJ2-5, with TRBD1 matching 7 bases. Germline lookup yields CDR1 SGHTA and CDR2 FQGNSA. The trim removed 4 bases at V and 5 bases at J, leaving 13 bases unmatched. The CDR3 length is 16 residues. The CDR3 sequence: CASSSRRSGGMETQYF. For the CDR3, the DNA is TGTGCCAGCAGCTCCCGCAGGTCAGGGGGAATGGAGACCCAGTACTTC.

V gene TRBV6-1 combines with J gene TRBJ1-2; the match to TRBD1 covers 8 bases. With V trimmed by 1 base and J by 8 bases, 9 bases remained unmatched. Germline V lookup: CDR1 MNHNS, CDR2 SASEGT. The CDR3 totals 15 residues. The CDR3 is CASSEGRTGSSGYTF. As DNA, the CDR3 is TGTGCCAGCAGTGAAGGGAGGACAGGGTCTTCAGGCTACACCTTC.

The rearrangement links TRBV29-1 to TRBJ1-3; TRBD1 aligns across 10 bases. The CDR3 is made up of 15 amino acids. Germline V gives CDR1 SQVTM, CDR2 ANQGSEA. V gave up 7 bases and J gave up 1 base; unmatched junction bases: 7. The DNA for the CDR3 is TGCAGCGCCCGGACAGGGGGAAGATCTGGAAACACCATATATTTT. It encodes CSARTGGRSGNTIYF.

The V call is TRBV11-2, the J call TRBJ2-1; TRBD2 might be the D (5 bases). Germline V gene sequence: CDR1 SGHAT, CDR2 FQNNGV. The germline V and J ends were trimmed by 5 bases and 6 bases, with 14 bases remaining between them. The CDR3 consists of 14 residues. CDR3 residues: CASSPLVRFNEQFF. Written as DNA, the CDR3 is TGTGCCAGCAGCCCACTAGTAAGGTTCAATGAGCAGTTCTTC.

This rearrangement joins TRBV9 to TRBJ2-7; 8 bases are shared with TRBD1. The V and J ends lost 3 bases and 5 bases, in that order; junction bases with no gene match: 7. CDR3 size: 14 residues. The germline V gene encodes CDR1 SGDLS and CDR2 YYNGEE. The CDR3 protein is CASSADRGSDEQYF. CDR3 sequence (DNA): TGTGCCAGCAGCGCTGACAGGGGATCGGACGAGCAGTACTTC. Full variable domain (missing parts from reference TRBV9 and TRBJ2-7): DSGVTQTPKHLITATGQRVTLRCSPRSGDLSVYWYQQSLDQGLQFLIQYYNGEERAKGNILERFSAQQFPDLHSELNLSSLELGDSALYFCASSADRGSDEQYFGPGTRLTVT.

J is TRBJ2-7 and V is TRBV4-1, with TRBD2 as a possible D gene (6 bases). This CDR3 is built from 12 residues. V gave up 8 bases and J gave up 4 bases, with 12 bases separating them. Germline V gene sequence: CDR1 MGHRA, CDR2 YSYEKL. CDR3 amino acids: CASRGTSYEQYF. The DNA for the CDR3 is TGCGCCAGCCGCGGGACTTCGTACGAGCAGTACTTC.

The chain links TRBV2 to TRBJ1-5; 7 bases line up with TRBD1. Germline assignment: CDR1 SNHLY and CDR2 FYNNEI. V lost 7 bases to trimming and J lost 4 bases; unmatched junction nucleotides: 10. The CDR3 has 15 residues. The CDR3 loop reads CASTKESGQNQPQHF. The CDR3 DNA reads TGTGCCAGCACCAAAGAGTCGGGACAGAATCAGCCCCAGCATTTT.

This clone came up a few times. The chain joins TRBV30 to TRBJ1-1; no definite D call. CDR1 is GTSNPN, CDR2 SVGIG, per germline (reference sequence). This CDR3 comprises 12 residues. Trimming took 4 bases from V and 5 from J, leaving 11 bases between them. The CDR3 here is CAWTYGWTEAFF. DNA of the CDR3: TGTGCCTGGACCTACGGGTGGACTGAAGCTTTCTTT.

The CDR3 DNA reads as TGTGCCAGCAGTGACTCTCCCGCGGTCACCGGGGAGCTGTTTTTT. Amino acid sequence: CASSDSPAVTGELFF. This sequence joins TRBV25-1 and TRBJ2-2; D call uncertain. V lost 3 bases, J lost 4 bases, and 12 bases lay in between. This CDR3 comprises 15 residues. CDR1 MGHDK and CDR2 SYGVNS come from the germline V gene. Variable domain in full (rest from reference TRBV25-1 and TRBJ2-2): EADIYQTPRYLVIGTGKKITLECSQTMGHDKMYWYQQDPGMELHLIHYSYGVNSTEKGDLSSESTVSRIRTEHFPLTLESARPSHTSQYLCASSDSPAVTGELFFGEGSRLTVL.

CDR3: CASSYSTGLYGYTF. The CDR3 region has the DNA TGTGCCAGCAGTTACTCAACAGGCCTCTATGGCTACACCTTC. The chain joins TRBV6-6 to TRBJ1-2, with a tentative D call TRBD1 (5 bases). The length of the CDR3 is 14 residues. CDR1 and CDR2 (germline): MNHNY, SVGAGI (reference sequence). Trimming removed 0 bases from V and 4 bases from J, with 9 bases in between.

This chain uses TRBV27 with TRBJ2-7; D gene uncertain. Germline V lookup: CDR1 MNHEY, CDR2 SMNVEV (reference sequence). Between the trimmed V and J ends, which lost 6 bases and 6 bases, there was a span of 9 bases. The CDR3 is 11 residues long. The CDR3 nucleotides are TGTGCCAGCAGCTACCTCTCCGAGCAGTACTTC. As protein: CASSYLSEQYF.

The gene calls are TRBV5-1 and TRBJ1-1, with D maybe TRBD1 (6 bases). The CDR3 sequence is 15 residues long. The germline V and J ends were trimmed by 2 bases and 4 bases, with 15 bases remaining between them. The V gene's germline CDR1 is SGHRS and CDR2 YFSETQ. As DNA, the CDR3 is TGCGCCAGCAGCTTAGGGAGGGGGGAGAGCACTGAAGCTTTCTTT. It encodes CASSLGRGESTEAFF.

The chain couples TRBV7-6 to TRBJ2-7, with a weak D call TRBD2 (6 bases). CDR1 is SGHVS and CDR2 is FNYEAQ in the germline V gene. The CDR3 is 15 residues long. V was trimmed by 0 bases and J by 0 bases, leaving 9 bases between them. DNA for the CDR3: TGTGCCAGCAGCTTAGCGGGCGGGGCCTCCTACGAGCAGTACTTC. This encodes CASSLAGGASYEQYF.

CDR3 protein: CASSPAASLAKNIQYF. CDR3 coding DNA: TGTGCCAGCAGTCCGGCGGCTAGTCTAGCCAAAAACATTCAGTACTTC. The genes are TRBV2 and TRBJ2-4; the D is unclear. The CDR3 runs to 16 residues. Germline V gene sequence: CDR1 SNHLY, CDR2 FYNNEI. V dropped 5 bases and J dropped 0 bases, with 14 bases sitting between them.

This clone was counted a few times. The chain combines TRBV7-8 with TRBJ1-5; the match to TRBD1 covers 12 bases. The germline V gene encodes CDR1 SGHVS and CDR2 FQNEAQ. The V segment lost 1 base and the J segment 2 bases; nucleotides outside the gene matches: 6. This CDR3 contains 18 residues. CDR3 nucleotide sequence: TGTGCCAGCAGCTTAGGGGACAGGGGGCTTGGAGGCAATCAGCCCCAGCATTTT. Translating it yields CASSLGDRGLGGNQPQHF.

The chain carries TRBV7-9 and TRBJ1-2, with a possible D match to TRBD1 (6 bases). Germline lookup yields CDR1 SEHNR and CDR2 FQNEAQ (reference sequence). V was shortened by 5 bases and J by 4 bases, with 11 bases between the two germline ends. The CDR3 runs 13 residues. The CDR3 bases are TGTGCCAGCAGCGCCAGGGGTGGCTATGGCTACACCTTC. This gives the protein CASSARGGYGYTF. The whole variable domain, remainder taken from reference TRBV7-9 and TRBJ1-2, is DTGVSQNPRHKITKRGQNVTFRCDPISEHNRLYWYRQTLGQGPEFLTYFQNEAQLEKSRLLSDRFSAERPKGSFSTLEIQRTEQGDSAMYLCASSARGGYGYTFGSGTRLTVV.

Details on this clone: The junction departs from germline at one end; a sequencing error may be responsible. The chain joins TRBV7-9 to TRBJ2-2, with 12 nucleotides matching TRBD2. The CDR3 consists of 16 residues. CDR1 and CDR2 from the germline V gene are SEHNR and FQNEAQ (reference sequence). CDR3 amino acids: CASSLAGGPNTGELFF. The CDR3 DNA follows: TGTGCCAGCAGCCTAGCGGGAGGGCCGAACACCGGGGAGCTGTTTTTT.

The rearrangement uses TRBV7-8 and TRBJ1-5; D unresolved. CDR1 and CDR2 (germline): SGHVS, FQNEAQ. The V gene lost 1 base and the J gene lost 3 bases, with 7 bases spanning the gap. This CDR3 has 14 amino acids. CDR3 region: CASSLEASNQPQHF. The CDR3 nucleotides read TGTGCCAGCAGCTTAGAAGCTTCCAATCAGCCCCAGCATTTT.

This clone was observed a handful of times. V usage is TRBV11-3 and J usage is TRBJ1-5, with 9 nucleotides matching TRBD1. The V segment lost 4 bases and the J segment 6 bases; nucleotides outside the gene matches: 7. This CDR3 has 15 amino acids. Germline assignment: CDR1 SGHNT and CDR2 YENEEA. In DNA, the CDR3 is TGTGCCAGCAGCTCTGGACAGGGGAAGTCTCAGCCCCAGCATTTT. This translates into CASSSGQGKSQPQHF. Supplemented by reference TRBV11-3 and TRBJ1-5, the full variable domain reads EAGVVQSPRYKIIEKKQPVAFWCNPISGHNTLYWYLQNLGQGPELLIRYENEEAVDDSQLPKDRFSAERLKGVDSTLKIQPAELGDSAVYLCASSSGQGKSQPQHFGDGTRLSIL.

The rearrangement joins TRBV6-1 to TRBJ1-4; no clear D. The germline CDR1 and CDR2 sequences are MNHNS and SASEGT. The CDR3 has 15 residues. V dropped 3 bases and J dropped 3 bases, with 11 bases sitting between them. As DNA, the CDR3 is TGTGCCAGCAGTGACCGAGGGAGGGCTAATGAAAAACTGTTTTTT. Its protein is CASSDRGRANEKLFF.

This clone appeared a single time. This chain joins TRBV19 and TRBJ2-2; 9 bases are shared with TRBD2. The CDR3 consists of 15 residues. The junction had 6 bases not matched to a gene; V was cut back by 3 bases and J by 7 bases. Germline V lookup: CDR1 LNHDA, CDR2 SQIVND (reference sequence). Written as DNA, the CDR3 is TGTGCCAGTAGTATCCTAGCGGGATCAGTCGGGGAGCTGTTTTTT. Residues: CASSILAGSVGELFF.

The rearrangement links TRBV30 to TRBJ1-2; D is undetermined. Trimming stripped 2 bases from V and 6 bases from J, with 16 bases between. Germline CDR1 is GTSNPN and CDR2 is SVGIG (reference sequence). CDR3 length equals 14 residues. The CDR3 loop is CAWSKLKNSHGYTF. CDR3 nucleotide sequence: TGTGCCTGGAGTAAGTTAAAGAACAGCCATGGCTACACCTTC.

This sequence joins TRBV29-1 and TRBJ1-2, with 8 bases that match TRBD1. Germline CDR1 is SQVTM and CDR2 is ANQGSEA. The V and J ends lost 5 bases and 3 bases, in that order; junction bases with no gene match: 8. CDR3 length: 14 residues. CDR3 protein: CSVKWAGGHYGYTF. The CDR3 DNA follows: TGCAGCGTTAAATGGGCAGGGGGCCACTATGGCTACACCTTC.

The V call is TRBV5-4, the J call TRBJ1-1, with D maybe TRBD1 (6 bases). The CDR3 covers 14 residues. With 2 bases removed from V and 2 bases from J, the gap between germline ends came to 10 bases. Per germline, CDR1 SGHNT and CDR2 YYREEE (reference sequence). Written as DNA, the CDR3 is TGTGCCAGCAGCTTACCGGGACAAAACACTGAAGCTTTCTTT. It encodes CASSLPGQNTEAFF.

This sequence joins TRBV7-2 and TRBJ1-5; D might be TRBD1 (6 bases). Trimming removed 4 bases at V and 6 bases at J, with 16 bases between. Germline assignment: CDR1 SGHTA and CDR2 FQGNSA. The CDR3 is 15 amino acids. The CDR3, as DNA: TGTGCCAGCAGCTCATTTACAGGGACCCCTCAGCCCCAGCATTTT. Translation gives CASSSFTGTPQPQHF.

V usage is TRBV6-1 and J usage is TRBJ1-2; D remains unclear. CDR1 MNHNS and CDR2 SASEGT come from the germline V gene. CDR3 length: 12 amino acids. V lost 7 bases to trimming and J lost 5 bases, with 11 bases between them. The CDR3 region is CASMGGNYGYTF. CDR3 nucleotides: TGTGCCAGCATGGGAGGGAATTATGGCTACACCTTC.